The 25 T cell receptor beta chains in this list originate from one sample, sequenced in a study of blood T cell repertoires in COVID-19. Generated by immunoSEQ multiplex PCR, the TCRdb table keeps only in-frame clones and is missing some. The sample consists of 140,000 to 150,000 clones, approximately 86% of them appearing once. Sequencing input: PBMCs or T cells enriched from blood (not recorded which). The receptors come from a woman between 40 and 55 years old who had recovered from COVID-19.

This chain links TRBV5-1 with TRBJ2-7; no firm D call. The CDR3 is 16 amino acids. Germline CDR1 is SGHRS and CDR2 is YFSETQ. V dropped 0 bases and J dropped 2 bases, with 15 bases sitting between them. The CDR3 coding sequence is TGCGCCAGCAGCTTGGAGAGTAGAACTTACCCCTACGAGCAGTACTTC. It encodes CASSLESRTYPYEQYF.

This clone was seen only once. This chain uses TRBV15 with TRBJ2-1, with D possibly TRBD1 on 6 matching bases. V shed 5 bases and J shed 6 bases, with 8 bases lying between them. CDR3 length equals 12 residues. Germline CDR1 is LNHNV and CDR2 is YYDKDF (reference sequence). The CDR3 nucleotides are TGTGCCACCAGCCCGACAGGCAATGAGCAGTTCTTC. Amino acid sequence: CATSPTGNEQFF.

The V and J genes are TRBV11-2 and TRBJ1-5; D perhaps matches TRBD1 (6 bases). V was trimmed by 0 bases and J by 5 bases, leaving 11 bases between them. There are 15 residues in the CDR3. Germline V gene data show CDR1 as SGHAT and CDR2 as FQNNGV. CDR3 sequence: CASSLDGTRHQPQHF. For the CDR3, the DNA is TGTGCCAGCAGCTTAGACGGGACACGTCATCAGCCCCAGCATTTT.

The genes are TRBV5-6 and TRBJ2-3; a possible D gene is TRBD1 (5 bases). CDR3 length equals 14 residues. The V end lost 1 base, the J end lost 0 bases, and 6 bases lay between the germline ends. Per germline, CDR1 SGHDT and CDR2 YYEEEE. The CDR3, as DNA: TGTGCCAGCAGCTTGAGGGGTAGCACAGATACGCAGTATTTT. Amino acid sequence: CASSLRGSTDTQYF.

The chain joins TRBV4-2 to TRBJ1-2; D perhaps matches TRBD1 (5 bases). The ends were cut back, 1 base at V and 0 bases at J, with 12 bases in the middle. CDR3 length: 16 amino acids. Per the germline V gene, CDR1 is LGHNA and CDR2 is YNFKEQ. The CDR3 DNA is TGTGCCAGCAGCCAAGTAGTCAGGGCTTCTAACTATGGCTACACCTTC. Translating gives CASSQVVRASNYGYTF.

This chain links TRBV11-3 with TRBJ2-1, with D maybe TRBD2 (6 bases). From germline, CDR1 is SGHNT and CDR2 YENEEA. The V end lost 5 bases, the J end lost 5 bases, and 16 bases lay between the germline ends. CDR3 length: 15 residues. CDR3 loop: CASSPPRGGHNEQFF. The CDR3 DNA reads TGTGCCAGCAGCCCCCCAAGGGGAGGACACAATGAGCAGTTCTTC.

The chain carries TRBV6-5 and TRBJ1-6; D gene unclear. CDR1 is MNHEY, CDR2 SVGAGI, per germline. This CDR3 is 15 amino acids long. Trimming stripped 6 bases from V and 0 bases from J, with 9 bases between. The CDR3 loop reads CASSQEASYNSPLHF. DNA of the CDR3: TGTGCCAGCAGCCAGGAGGCCTCCTATAATTCACCCCTCCACTTT.

This clone was detected only once. The chain couples TRBV19 to TRBJ1-1, with unresolved D. The CDR3 covers 12 residues. The germline CDR1 and CDR2 sequences are LNHDA and SQIVND (reference sequence). The germline V and J ends were trimmed by 8 bases and 6 bases, with 13 bases remaining between them. DNA for the CDR3: TGTGCCAGTGAATCCAACGGGGCTGAAGCTTTCTTT. This sequence encodes CASESNGAEAFF. Using reference TRBV19 and TRBJ1-1 for the parts outside the CDR3, the full variable domain is DGGITQSPKYLFRKEGQNVTLSCEQNLNHDAMYWYRQDPGQGLRLIYYSQIVNDFQKGDIAEGYSVSREKKESFPLTVTSAQKNPTAFYLCASESNGAEAFFGQGTRLTVV.

This chain uses TRBV19 with TRBJ1-5; no definite D call. This CDR3 region has 14 residues. In germline, CDR1 is LNHDA, CDR2 SQIVND (reference sequence). V shed 7 bases and J shed 0 bases, with 10 bases lying between them. CDR3 protein: CASNTGDSNQPQHF. In DNA form, the CDR3 reads TGTGCCAGTAATACGGGTGATAGCAATCAGCCCCAGCATTTT.

The J gene is TRBJ1-2, the V gene TRBV29-1; perhaps TRBD1 as D (5 bases). Germline V gene sequence: CDR1 SQVTM, CDR2 ANQGSEA. There are 12 residues in the CDR3. Trimming took off 5 bases at V and 5 bases at J, with 12 bases between the two ends. CDR3 coding DNA: TGCAGCGTTTTTTGGGGGGATTATGGCTACACCTTC. Translation: CSVFWGDYGYTF. Drawing the rest from reference TRBV29-1 and TRBJ1-2, the complete variable domain is SAVISQKPSRDICQRGTSLTIQCQVDSQVTMMFWYRQQPGQSLTLIATANQGSEATYESGFVIDKFPISRPNLTFSTLTVSNMSPEDSSIYLCSVFWGDYGYTFGSGTRLTVV.

The gene calls are TRBV6-5 and TRBJ1-2; TRBD1 matches at 7 bases. V was clipped by 11 bases and J by 0 bases; unmatched bases: 9. This CDR3 has 14 amino acids. CDR1 is MNHEY, CDR2 SVGAGI, per germline. This CDR3 reads CAAGRGISNYGYTF. In nucleotides, the CDR3 is TGTGCCGCGGGCAGGGGGATTTCTAACTATGGCTACACCTTC.

The chain links TRBV11-2 to TRBJ1-5, with a possible D match to TRBD1 (5 bases). This CDR3 region has 12 residues. V was cut by 6 bases and J by 4 bases, with 7 bases left in between. Per germline, CDR1 SGHAT and CDR2 FQNNGV. The CDR3 protein is CASSGGNQPQHF. CDR3 bases: TGTGCCAGCAGTGGGGGGAATCAGCCCCAGCATTTT. The full variable domain, rest sourced from reference TRBV11-2 and TRBJ1-5, is EAGVAQSPRYKIIEKRQSVAFWCNPISGHATLYWYQQILGQGPKLLIQFQNNGVVDDSQLPKDRFSAERLKGVDSTLKIQPAKLEDSAVYLCASSGGNQPQHFGDGTRLSIL.

This clone was seen many times. This sequence joins TRBV4-1 and TRBJ2-7, with 8 bases aligning to TRBD2. CDR1 is MGHRA, CDR2 YSYEKL, per germline. J gave up 4 bases and V 0 bases, and 5 bases lay outside the gene matches. This CDR3 has 15 amino acids. This CDR3 is CASSQDDGRGYEQYF. The CDR3 DNA is TGCGCCAGCAGCCAAGATGACGGGAGGGGGTACGAGCAGTACTTC.

The rearrangement links TRBV14 to TRBJ2-3; TRBD2 matches at 7 bases. The CDR3 has 15 residues. Germline V gene sequence: CDR1 SGHDN, CDR2 FVKESK. The trim removed 4 bases at V and 2 bases at J, leaving 6 bases unmatched. CDR3 in DNA: TGTGCCAGCAGCCGCGTCGGGACTAACACAGATACGCAGTATTTT. It codes for CASSRVGTNTDTQYF.

The chain combines TRBV2 with TRBJ2-5; D possibly corresponds to TRBD2 (6 bases). The CDR3 totals 13 residues. The germline V gene encodes CDR1 SNHLY and CDR2 FYNNEI. The V end was cut by 5 bases, the J end by 3 bases, with 10 bases between. As DNA, the CDR3 is TGTGCCAGCAGTCCTAGCGTGGAAGAGACCCAGTACTTC. Translating it yields CASSPSVEETQYF. The variable domain in full, completed from reference TRBV2 and TRBJ2-5, reads EPEVTQTPSHQVTQMGQEVILRCVPISNHLYFYWYRQILGQKVEFLVSFYNNEISEKSEIFDDQFSVERPDGSNFTLKIRSTKLEDSAMYFCASSPSVEETQYFGPGTRLLVL.

The chain has TRBV6-6 and TRBJ2-1, with D possibly being TRBD2 (6 bases). Germline V gene data show CDR1 as MNHNY and CDR2 as SVGAGI (reference sequence). The CDR3 is 14 residues long. Trimming shortened V by 4 bases and J by 7 bases, and 14 bases separated the two germline ends. CDR3 in amino acids: CASSWDSTSNEQFF. Written as DNA, the CDR3 is TGTGCCAGCAGTTGGGACTCTACATCGAATGAGCAGTTCTTC.

This clone has a handful of counts. V usage is TRBV7-9 and J usage is TRBJ2-7; 9 bases map to TRBD1. Germline V gives CDR1 SEHNR, CDR2 FQNEAQ (reference sequence). J gave up 6 bases and V 4 bases, and 7 bases lay outside the gene matches. CDR3 length: 14 amino acids. CDR3 region: CASSSQGASGEQYF. CDR3 coding DNA: TGTGCCAGCAGCTCACAGGGGGCGTCAGGCGAGCAGTACTTC.

This clone was counted only a few times. The V and J genes are TRBV30 and TRBJ2-2; 8 nucleotides agree with TRBD1. CDR3 size: 17 residues. V shed 0 bases, J shed 1 base, and the junction held 7 bases outside the gene matches. The germline gives CDR1 GTSNPN, CDR2 SVGIG (reference sequence). The CDR3 sequence is CAWSVRRGPENTGELFF. Written as DNA, the CDR3 is TGTGCCTGGAGTGTTCGCAGGGGGCCCGAGAACACCGGGGAGCTGTTTTTT.

The chain has TRBV6-5 and TRBJ1-1; 9 bases are shared with TRBD1. Germline assignment: CDR1 MNHEY and CDR2 SVGAGI. CDR3 length: 15 amino acids. The V gene end was trimmed by 6 bases and the J gene end by 8 bases; junction bases not matched to a gene: 13. The CDR3 reads CASRDRDRDQKEAFF. CDR3 bases: TGTGCCAGCAGAGACCGGGACAGGGACCAAAAAGAAGCTTTCTTT.

V and J are TRBV13 and TRBJ2-4; 10 bases match TRBD1. J was trimmed by 5 bases and V by 5 bases; bases with no gene match: 0. CDR3 length: 13 amino acids. Germline V gene sequence: CDR1 PRHDT, CDR2 FYEKMQ (reference sequence). In DNA form, the CDR3 reads TGTGCCAGCAGCGACAGGGGGCAAAACATTCAGTACTTC. It translates to CASSDRGQNIQYF.

The chain is built from TRBV7-8 and TRBJ1-2; the match to TRBD1 covers 11 bases. V dropped 5 bases and J dropped 4; count of bases not matched to a gene: 3. In germline, CDR1 is SGHVS, CDR2 FQNEAQ. CDR3 size: 14 residues. The CDR3 nucleotides are TGTGCCAGCAGCCCGGACAGGGGGCCCTATGGCTACACCTTC. It encodes CASSPDRGPYGYTF.

In the case of this clone: The limits of the CDR3 on the DNA are not certain, so only TCRdb's listed CDR3 is given. The chain carries TRBV12-2 and TRBJ2-1; whether TRBD2, the table's D call, matches the DNA was not checked. TRBV12-2 is tagged as a pseudogene. Both ends counted, the CDR3 spans 16 residues. CDR3 in amino acids: CASRLVGGGSYNEQFF.

The chain uses TRBV7-9 and TRBJ2-7, with 7 bases that match TRBD1. Looked up from germline, CDR1 is SEHNR and CDR2 is FQNEAQ (reference sequence). After removal of 4 bases from V and 6 bases from J, the junction contained 3 bases not matched to a gene. The CDR3 is 12 amino acids. The CDR3 DNA is TGTGCCAGCAGCTCAACAGGGGTCGAGCAGTACTTC. This sequence encodes CASSSTGVEQYF.

The chain recombines TRBV6-1 with TRBJ2-6; the D is unclear. This CDR3 is built from 15 residues. Between the trimmed V and J ends, which lost 2 bases and 0 bases, there was a span of 5 bases. Germline-derived CDR1 and CDR2 are MNHNS and SASEGT. The DNA for the CDR3 is TGTGCCAGCAGTGAACAATTCTCTGGGGCCAACGTCCTGACTTTC. Its protein is CASSEQFSGANVLTF.

This rearrangement joins TRBV30 to TRBJ1-1; possible D gene TRBD1, 5 bases. The germline gives CDR1 GTSNPN, CDR2 SVGIG (reference sequence). Trimming stripped 2 bases from V and 8 bases from J, with 15 bases between. This CDR3 is built from 13 residues. CDR3 bases: TGTGCCTGGAGTATAGGGGTGGCCGCCGAAGCTTTCTTT. Protein sequence: CAWSIGVAAEAFF.